The entry below describes one TCR beta chain. This clone was counted a single time. The antigen it binds to is not known. The sample holds no much larger clone one base away, and base qualities are not on file. Collaborating institutions collected whole blood in K2EDTA tubes following their own protocols. Collaborator samples were shipped for TCRbeta analysis as frozen whole blood, isolated PBMCs, or DNA extracted from either sample type. Trimming at the junction amounts to 8 bases on V and 6 bases on J, and the germline ends lie 17 bases apart. The CDR3, cysteine through phenylalanine, is 14 amino acids long. The sequence is cut down to CDR3 DNA, 42 bases in frame from base 1. The germline V gene encodes CDR1 SGHVS and CDR2 FNYEAQ. These data originate in a study of blood T cell repertoires in COVID-19 (TCRdb year 2020). For context, the study as a whole: Collaborator samples came from the United States, Italy and Spain and covered acute and convalescent phases of COVID-19. Nearly every sample came with metadata listing a de-identified subject ID, COVID-19 status, age in years and sex. Subjects who had been exposed to COVID-19, were actively infected with it, or had recovered from it provided the deeply sampled blood TCRbeta repertoires that made up the dataset. Where available, HLA class I and class II types were obtained from metadata supplied by the sample provider rather than from assay-based typing. The prospective study material was composed of cDNA or gDNA derived from T cells, B-cell-depleted T cells, or PBMCs. The repertoires were made available in a free public database intended to serve as a resource for research on the immune response to SARS-CoV-2. The samples were drawn from the first 160 participants of the ongoing ImmuneRACE study and from 1,254 subjects provided by 6 global collaborators.

On the study overall, not on this receptor specifically: The amount of clinical and demographic metadata varied by source and participant and was provided uncurated.

TCRbeta CDR3 regions were amplified from genomic DNA by means of the immunoSEQ Assay, a bias-controlled multiplex PCR. As for the authors' bioinformatics: The number of nucleated cells in each sample was estimated from the amplification of reference gene primers within the assay. To quantify the absolute abundance of each unique TCRbeta CDR3 rearrangement, sequence reads were collapsed and filtered. For each sample, productive Simpson clonality was calculated as the square root of Simpson's diversity index across productive rearrangements. TCRdb's version of the immuneACCESS table is confined to in-frame rearrangements and falls short of the full clone set. An unresolved V gene accounts for under half of the shortfall where checked; the remainder is of unknown origin. Clonal size and the V and J genes are those of that table, whereas D and trimming came from the DNA. Across this sample there are tens of thousands of clones, with around nine tenths seen only once. The top ten clonotypes cover about 16% of the sample.

The receptor's source is a man aged 55 to 69 with active or convalescent COVID-19. Material for sequencing was peripheral blood. The chain was built from TRBV7-6 and TRBJ2-4; TRBD2 is a weak D gene call, 5 bases matching. The DNA is TGTGCCAGCGTAGCCGGGGTAGAATCAAACATTCAGTACTTC. The encoded protein is CASVAGVESNIQYF.